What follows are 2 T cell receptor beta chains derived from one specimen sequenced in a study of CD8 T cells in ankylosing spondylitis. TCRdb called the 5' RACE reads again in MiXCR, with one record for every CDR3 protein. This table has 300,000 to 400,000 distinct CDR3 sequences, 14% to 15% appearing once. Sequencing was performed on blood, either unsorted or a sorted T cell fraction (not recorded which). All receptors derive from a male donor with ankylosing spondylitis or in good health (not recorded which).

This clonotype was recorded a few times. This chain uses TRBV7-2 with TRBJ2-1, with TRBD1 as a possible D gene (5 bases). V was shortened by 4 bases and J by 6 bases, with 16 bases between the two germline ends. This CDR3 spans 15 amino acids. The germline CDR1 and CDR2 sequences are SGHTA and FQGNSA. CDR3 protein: CASSYWPPRANEQFF. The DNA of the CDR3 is TGTGCCAGCAGCTACTGGCCCCCCAGGGCCAATGAGCAGTTCTTC.

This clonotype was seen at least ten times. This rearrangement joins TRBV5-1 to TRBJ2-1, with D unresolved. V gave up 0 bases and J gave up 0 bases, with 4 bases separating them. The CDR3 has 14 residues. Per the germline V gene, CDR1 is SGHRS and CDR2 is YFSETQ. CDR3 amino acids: CASSLEGSYNEQFF. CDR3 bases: TGCGCCAGCAGCTTGGAAGGCTCCTACAATGAGCAGTTCTTC.